The next 5 T cell receptor beta chains were all read from a single sample in a study of blood T cell repertoires in COVID-19 (dated by TCRdb to 2020 to 2022). The library was obtained by the immunoSEQ multiplex PCR assay. TCRdb stores this immuneACCESS table with in-frame sequences only. Part of the clones is absent; in the studies checked, under half of the shortfall reflects unresolved V genes, and no reason is known for the rest. Counted in this sample were 250,000 to 350,000 clones; around 90% of them appeared once. The ten largest clones take up approximately 4.5% of the sample. The sequencing sample was made of PBMCs or T cells enriched from blood (not recorded which). The receptors shown here come from a woman in her late teens or twenties with acute COVID-19.

V and J are TRBV29-1 and TRBJ2-2; TRBD1 matches 9 bases. V lost 6 bases and J lost 6; bases outside the gene matches: 5. Per the germline V gene, CDR1 is SQVTM and CDR2 is ANQGSEA. The CDR3 runs to 13 residues. The DNA of the CDR3 is TGCAGCGTCCGGGACAGGGTGTCCGGGGAGCTGTTTTTT. It is translated as CSVRDRVSGELFF.

The chain joins TRBV5-1 to TRBJ2-1; 11 bases are shared with TRBD2. CDR1 is SGHRS and CDR2 is YFSETQ in the germline V gene. The CDR3 sequence is 20 residues long. V lost 0 bases and J lost 0; bases outside the gene matches: 11. The CDR3 coding sequence is TGCGCCAGCAGCTTGGCGAGCGGGACTAGCGGACATAGCTCCTACAATGAGCAGTTCTTC. It translates to CASSLASGTSGHSSYNEQFF.

This rearrangement joins TRBV6-6 to TRBJ2-7; TRBD1 agrees at 9 bases. Germline loops: CDR1 MNHNY, CDR2 SVGAGI (reference sequence). The CDR3 extends over 15 amino acids. Losses at the gene ends were 6 bases for V and 0 bases for J; bases not matched to a gene: 6. CDR3 in DNA: TGTGCCAGCAGAGAACCGGGACAGGGCTCCTACGAGCAGTACTTC. This codes for CASREPGQGSYEQYF.

The chain couples TRBV3-1 (or the pseudogene TRBV3-2) to TRBJ2-5, with D possibly being TRBD2 (6 bases). The CDR3 length is 15 residues. Trimming took 1 base from V and 1 from J, leaving 10 bases between them. Germline loops: CDR1 LGHDT, CDR2 YNNKEL (reference sequence). The CDR3 region has the DNA TGTGCCAGCAGCCAAGGGGCTAGCGCCCAAGAGACCCAGTACTTC. It codes for CASSQGASAQETQYF.

Only a few counts were recorded for this clone. The chain joins TRBV7-2 to TRBJ1-2; D might be TRBD1 (5 bases). The CDR3 is made up of 12 amino acids. Germline V gives CDR1 SGHTA, CDR2 FQGNSA. V lost 5 bases to trimming and J lost 10 bases, with 14 bases between them. The CDR3 here is CASSNSGFVYTF. The CDR3 DNA reads as TGTGCCAGCAGCAACTCAGGGTTCGTCTACACCTTC.